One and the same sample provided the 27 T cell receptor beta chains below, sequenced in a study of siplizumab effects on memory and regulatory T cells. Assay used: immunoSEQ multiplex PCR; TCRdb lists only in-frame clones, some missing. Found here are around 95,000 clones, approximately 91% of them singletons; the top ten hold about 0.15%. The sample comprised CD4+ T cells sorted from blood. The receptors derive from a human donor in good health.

CDR3 bases: TGTGCCAGTAGACGAACAGGGTCCGAGCAGTACTTC. This sequence encodes CASRRTGSEQYF. This chain links TRBV19 with TRBJ2-7, with a weak D call TRBD1 (6 bases). CDR3 length equals 12 residues. The germline V and J ends were trimmed by 6 bases and 6 bases, with 12 bases remaining between them. The V gene's germline CDR1 is LNHDA and CDR2 SQIVND (reference sequence). Drawing the rest from reference TRBV19 and TRBJ2-7, the complete variable domain is DGGITQSPKYLFRKEGQNVTLSCEQNLNHDAMYWYRQDPGQGLRLIYYSQIVNDFQKGDIAEGYSVSREKKESFPLTVTSAQKNPTAFYLCASRRTGSEQYFGPGTRLTVT.

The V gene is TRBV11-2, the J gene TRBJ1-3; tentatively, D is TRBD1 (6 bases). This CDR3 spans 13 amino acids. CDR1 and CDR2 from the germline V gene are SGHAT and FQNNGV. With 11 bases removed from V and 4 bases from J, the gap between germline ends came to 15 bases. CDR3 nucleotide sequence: TGTGCCTGCTACCAGGGGTTCGGAAACACCATATATTTT. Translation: CACYQGFGNTIYF.

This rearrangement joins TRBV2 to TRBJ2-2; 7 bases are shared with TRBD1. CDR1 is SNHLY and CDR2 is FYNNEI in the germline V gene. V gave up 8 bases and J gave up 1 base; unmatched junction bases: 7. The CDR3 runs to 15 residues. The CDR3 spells CASRSRDRNTGELFF. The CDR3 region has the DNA TGTGCCAGCCGGAGTCGGGACAGGAACACCGGGGAGCTGTTTTTT.

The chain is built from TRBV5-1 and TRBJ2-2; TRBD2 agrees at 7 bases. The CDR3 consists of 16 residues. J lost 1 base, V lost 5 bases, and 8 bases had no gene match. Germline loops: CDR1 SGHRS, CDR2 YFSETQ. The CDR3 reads CASSSGLPKNTGELFF. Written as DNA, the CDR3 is TGCGCCAGCAGTTCGGGACTACCAAAGAACACCGGGGAGCTGTTTTTT.

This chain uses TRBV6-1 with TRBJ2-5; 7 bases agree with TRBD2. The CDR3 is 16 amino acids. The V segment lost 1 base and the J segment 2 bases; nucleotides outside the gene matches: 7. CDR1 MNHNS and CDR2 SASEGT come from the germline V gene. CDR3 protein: CASSEEWGGFQETQYF. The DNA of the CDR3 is TGTGCCAGCAGTGAAGAATGGGGGGGTTTTCAAGAGACCCAGTACTTC.

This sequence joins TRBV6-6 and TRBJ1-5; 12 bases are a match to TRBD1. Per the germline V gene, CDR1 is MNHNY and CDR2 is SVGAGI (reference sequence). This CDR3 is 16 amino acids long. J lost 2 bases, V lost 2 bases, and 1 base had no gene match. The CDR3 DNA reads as TGTGCCAGCAGTTACCGGGACAGGGGGCGCAATCAGCCCCAGCATTTT. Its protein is CASSYRDRGRNQPQHF.

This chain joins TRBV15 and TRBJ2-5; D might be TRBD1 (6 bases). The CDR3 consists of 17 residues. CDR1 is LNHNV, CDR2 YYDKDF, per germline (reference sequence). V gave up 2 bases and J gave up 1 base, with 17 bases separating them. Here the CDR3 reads CATSRRTGSRFQETQYF. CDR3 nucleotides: TGTGCCACCAGCAGACGCACAGGGTCTAGATTCCAAGAGACCCAGTACTTC. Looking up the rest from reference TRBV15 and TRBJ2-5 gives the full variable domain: DAMVIQNPRYQVTQFGKPVTLSCSQTLNHNVMYWYQQKSSQAPKLLFHYYDKDFNNEADTPDNFQSRRPNTSFCFLDIRSPGLGDTAMYLCATSRRTGSRFQETQYFGPGTRLLVL.

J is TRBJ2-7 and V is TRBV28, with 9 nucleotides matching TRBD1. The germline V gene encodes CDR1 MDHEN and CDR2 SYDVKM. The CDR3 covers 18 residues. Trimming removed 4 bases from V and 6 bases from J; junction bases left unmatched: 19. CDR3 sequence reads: CASSSYPPGQGVLGEQYF. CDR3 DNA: TGTGCCAGCAGTTCATATCCCCCGGGACAGGGCGTTCTCGGCGAGCAGTACTTC.

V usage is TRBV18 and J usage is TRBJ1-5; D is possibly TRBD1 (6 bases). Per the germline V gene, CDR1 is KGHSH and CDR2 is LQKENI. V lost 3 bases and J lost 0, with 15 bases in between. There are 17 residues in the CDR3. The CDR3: CASSPGQGLTSNQPQHF. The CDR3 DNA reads TGTGCCAGCTCACCCGGCCAGGGGCTTACTAGCAATCAGCCCCAGCATTTT.

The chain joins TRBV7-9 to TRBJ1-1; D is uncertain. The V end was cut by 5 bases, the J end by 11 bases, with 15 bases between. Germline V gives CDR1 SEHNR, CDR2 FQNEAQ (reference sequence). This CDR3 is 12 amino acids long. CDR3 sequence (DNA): TGTGCCAGCAGCCCCTCGGCCCCGTCGGCTTTCTTT. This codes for CASSPSAPSAFF.

CDR3 loop: CASSNTGTNYGYTF. CDR3 DNA sequence: TGTGCCAGTAGCAATACCGGGACAAACTATGGCTACACCTTC. The V gene is TRBV19, the J gene TRBJ1-2; perhaps TRBD1 as D (6 bases). The ends were cut back, 6 bases at V and 2 bases at J, with 13 bases in the middle. The length of the CDR3 is 14 residues. The germline V gene has CDR1 LNHDA and CDR2 SQIVND (reference sequence).

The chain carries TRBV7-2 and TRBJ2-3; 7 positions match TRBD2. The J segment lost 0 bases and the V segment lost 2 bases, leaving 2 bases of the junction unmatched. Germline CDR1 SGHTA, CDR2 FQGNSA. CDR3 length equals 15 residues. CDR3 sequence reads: CASSLSGVSTDTQYF. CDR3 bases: TGTGCCAGCAGCTTAAGCGGGGTGAGCACAGATACGCAGTATTTT.

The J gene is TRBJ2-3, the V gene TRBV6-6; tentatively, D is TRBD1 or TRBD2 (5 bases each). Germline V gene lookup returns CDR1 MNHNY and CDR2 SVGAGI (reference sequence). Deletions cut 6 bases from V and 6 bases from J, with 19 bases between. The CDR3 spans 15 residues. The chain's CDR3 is CASSTLGTPGDTQYF. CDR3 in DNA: TGTGCCAGCAGCACCCTCGGGACCCCCGGGGATACGCAGTATTTT.

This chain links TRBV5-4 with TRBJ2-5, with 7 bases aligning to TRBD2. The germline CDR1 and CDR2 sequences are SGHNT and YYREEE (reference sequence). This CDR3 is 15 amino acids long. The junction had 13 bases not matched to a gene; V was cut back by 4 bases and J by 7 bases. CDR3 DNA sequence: TGTGCCAGCAGCATTCCCGGGGGGACGGGTCGGACCCAGTACTTC. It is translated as CASSIPGGTGRTQYF.

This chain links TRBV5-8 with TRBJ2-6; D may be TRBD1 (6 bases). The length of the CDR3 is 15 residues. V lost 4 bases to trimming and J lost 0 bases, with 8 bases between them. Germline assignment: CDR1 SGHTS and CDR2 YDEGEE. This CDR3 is CASSLRGSGANVLTF. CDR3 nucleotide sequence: TGTGCCAGCAGCCTCAGGGGCTCTGGGGCCAACGTCCTGACTTTC. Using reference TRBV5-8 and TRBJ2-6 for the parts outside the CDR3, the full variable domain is EAGVTQSPTHLIKTRGQQATLRCSPISGHTSVYWYQQALGLGLQFLLWYDEGEERNRGNFPPRFSGRQFPNYSSELNVNALELEDSALYLCASSLRGSGANVLTFGAGSRLTVL.

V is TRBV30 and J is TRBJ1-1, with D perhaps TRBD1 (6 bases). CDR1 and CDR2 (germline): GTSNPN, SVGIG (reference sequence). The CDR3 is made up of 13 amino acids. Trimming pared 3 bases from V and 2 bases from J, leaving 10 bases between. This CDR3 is CAWSQGPNTEAFF. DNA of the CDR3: TGTGCCTGGAGCCAGGGGCCCAACACTGAAGCTTTCTTT.

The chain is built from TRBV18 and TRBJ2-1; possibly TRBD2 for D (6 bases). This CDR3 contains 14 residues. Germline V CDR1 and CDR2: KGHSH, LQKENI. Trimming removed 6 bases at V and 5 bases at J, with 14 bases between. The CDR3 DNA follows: TGTGCCAGCTCCGCGGGGATCAGTAACAATGAGCAGTTCTTC. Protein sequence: CASSAGISNNEQFF.

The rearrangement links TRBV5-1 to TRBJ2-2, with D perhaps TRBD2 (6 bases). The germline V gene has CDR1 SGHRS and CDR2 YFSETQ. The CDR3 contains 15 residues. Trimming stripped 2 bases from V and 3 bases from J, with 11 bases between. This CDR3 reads CASSFLAADTGELFF. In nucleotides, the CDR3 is TGCGCCAGCAGCTTTTTAGCGGCCGACACCGGGGAGCTGTTTTTT.

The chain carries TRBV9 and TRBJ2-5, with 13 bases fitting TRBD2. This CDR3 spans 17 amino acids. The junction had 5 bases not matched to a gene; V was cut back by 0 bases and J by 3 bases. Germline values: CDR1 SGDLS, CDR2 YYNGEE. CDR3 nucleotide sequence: TGTGCCAGCAGCGTAGGAATCACTAGCGGGGGGGAAGAGACCCAGTACTTC. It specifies CASSVGITSGGEETQYF.

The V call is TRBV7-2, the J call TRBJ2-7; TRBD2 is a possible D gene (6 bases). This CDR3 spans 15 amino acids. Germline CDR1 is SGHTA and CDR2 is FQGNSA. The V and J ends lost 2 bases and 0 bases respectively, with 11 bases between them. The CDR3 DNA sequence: TGTGCCAGCAGCTTACTAGCGCATAACTCCTACGAGCAGTACTTC. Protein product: CASSLLAHNSYEQYF.

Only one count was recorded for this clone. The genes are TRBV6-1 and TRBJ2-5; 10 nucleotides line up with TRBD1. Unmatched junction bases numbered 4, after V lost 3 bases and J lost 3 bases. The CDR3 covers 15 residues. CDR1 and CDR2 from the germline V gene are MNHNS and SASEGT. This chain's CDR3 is CASSDDRGLKETQYF. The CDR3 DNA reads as TGTGCCAGCAGTGACGACAGGGGGCTAAAAGAGACCCAGTACTTC.

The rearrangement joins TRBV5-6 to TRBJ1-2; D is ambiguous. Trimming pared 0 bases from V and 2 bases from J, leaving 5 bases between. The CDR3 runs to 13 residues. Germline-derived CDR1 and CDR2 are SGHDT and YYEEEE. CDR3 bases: TGTGCCAGCAGCTTGGCGACAAACTATGGCTACACCTTC. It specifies CASSLATNYGYTF.

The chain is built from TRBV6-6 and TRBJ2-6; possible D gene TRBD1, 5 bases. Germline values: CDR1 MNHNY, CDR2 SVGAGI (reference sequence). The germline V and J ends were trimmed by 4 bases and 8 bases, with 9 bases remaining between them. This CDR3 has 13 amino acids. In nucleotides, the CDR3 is TGTGCCAGCAGTTTGGCAGGGTCCAACGTCCTGACTTTC. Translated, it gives CASSLAGSNVLTF.

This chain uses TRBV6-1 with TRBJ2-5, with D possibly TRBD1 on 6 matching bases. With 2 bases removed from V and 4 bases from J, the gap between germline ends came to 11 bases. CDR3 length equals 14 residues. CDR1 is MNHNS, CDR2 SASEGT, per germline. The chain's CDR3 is CASSELAGVETQYF. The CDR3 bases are TGTGCCAGCAGTGAATTGGCAGGGGTAGAGACCCAGTACTTC.

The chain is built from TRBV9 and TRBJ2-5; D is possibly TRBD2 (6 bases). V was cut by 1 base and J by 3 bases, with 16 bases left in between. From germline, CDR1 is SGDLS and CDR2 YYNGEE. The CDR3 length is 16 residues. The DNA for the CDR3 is TGTGCCAGCAGCGTATTGGGGGGACTGAGAGAAGAGACCCAGTACTTC. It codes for CASSVLGGLREETQYF.

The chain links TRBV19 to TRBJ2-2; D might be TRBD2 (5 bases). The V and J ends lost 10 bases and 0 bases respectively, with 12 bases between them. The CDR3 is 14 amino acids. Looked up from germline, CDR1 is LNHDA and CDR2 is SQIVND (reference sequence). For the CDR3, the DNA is TGTGCCATAACTGGACTCCCGAACACCGGGGAGCTGTTTTTT. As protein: CAITGLPNTGELFF.

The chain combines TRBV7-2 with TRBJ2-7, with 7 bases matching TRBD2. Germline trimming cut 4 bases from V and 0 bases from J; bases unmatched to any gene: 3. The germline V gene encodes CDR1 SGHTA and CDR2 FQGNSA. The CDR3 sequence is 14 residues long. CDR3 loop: CASSWGGSSYEQYF. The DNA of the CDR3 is TGTGCCAGCAGCTGGGGGGGGAGCTCCTACGAGCAGTACTTC.